This is a list of T cell receptor beta chains from one sample in a study of T-cell reconstitution after alpha-beta-depleted transplantation in children. A single record per CDR3 protein comes from TCRdb applying MiXCR to the PCR reads. The table has some 340,000 distinct CDR3 sequences, 10% to 13% seen once. This material consisted of PBMCs from the stem cell graft donor, taken from the stem cell graft. The receptors come from a human donor who donated a stem cell graft to a child with acute lymphoblastic leukemia. Both conserved end residues are part of each CDR3. The D gene is left open where the match is weak. Not all rows give a size; the values are once, few, many and, for expanded clones, a class.

d_call clone_size j_call v_call cdr3_nt cdr3_aa
NA few TRBJ2-1 TRBV20-1 TGCAGTGCCCCCAGGCGGGTGCGGTACAATGAGCAGTTCTTC CSAPRRVRYNEQFF
NA few TRBJ1-5 TRBV12-5 TGTGCTAGTGGTTTGGCAGGGACTCCCGTTCAGCCCCAGCATTTT CASGLAGTPVQPQHF
NA NA TRBJ2-3 TRBV5-1 TGCGCCAGCAGCTTTGCAGGAACCACAGATACGCAGTATTTT CASSFAGTTDTQYF
TRBD2 NA TRBJ2-2 TRBV9 TGTGCCAGCACTAGCGGGATCACCGGGGAGCTGTTTTTT CASTSGITGELFF
NA NA TRBJ1-1 TRBV12-3/TRBV12-4 TGTGCCAGCAGTCCCTTAATGAGGGGCTATACTGAAGCTTTCTTT CASSPLMRGYTEAFF
TRBD1 many TRBJ2-7 TRBV12-3/TRBV12-4 TGTGCCAGCAGTCCCTTCGGACAGGGCTACGAGCAGTACTTC CASSPFGQGYEQYF
TRBD2 NA TRBJ2-5 TRBV27 TGTGCCAGCAGCCTGGGACTAGCGGGAGAAAAGACCCAGTACTTC CASSLGLAGEKTQYF
NA few TRBJ1-4 TRBV25-1 TGTGCCAGCAGTCCTCGCCGACAGCCGAATGAAAAACTGTTTTTT CASSPRRQPNEKLFF
NA few TRBJ2-7 TRBV5-1 TGCGCCAGCAGCTTGGCCGTAGGGATCTCCTACGAGCAGTACTTC CASSLAVGISYEQYF
NA many TRBJ2-7 TRBV7-2 TGTGCCAGCAGCCGGACTGAAAGCTCCTACGAGCAGTACTTC CASSRTESSYEQYF
TRBD2 NA TRBJ2-7 TRBV5-5 TGTGCCAGCAGCTTGGCCTGGACTAGCGACGAGCAGTACTTC CASSLAWTSDEQYF
TRBD2 few TRBJ2-3 TRBV7-7 TGTGCTAGCAGCTTAGCCATAGCGGGAGGTGGGAACACAGATACGCAGTATTTT CASSLAIAGGGNTDTQYF
TRBD2 few TRBJ2-1 TRBV7-2 TGTGCCAGCAGCCCCGGGGGGGGTACTTACAATGAGCAGTTCTTC CASSPGGGTYNEQFF
NA few TRBJ2-1 TRBV27 TGTGCCAGCAGTCCACCGCCTAGCGCCTACTCCTACAATGAGCAGTTCTTC CASSPPPSAYSYNEQFF
NA NA TRBJ1-1 TRBV29-1 TGCAGCGTTGCACCGACGGGGATGAACACTGAAGCTTTCTTT CSVAPTGMNTEAFF
NA few TRBJ1-1 TRBV24-1 TGTGCCACCAGTGATTTGACCTTCGGTAAGCCGAACACTGAAGCTTTCTTT CATSDLTFGKPNTEAFF
NA NA TRBJ2-4 TRBV5-1 TGCGCCAGCAGCTTGGAGACAGGAGGGCTCATTCAGTACTTC CASSLETGGLIQYF
NA many TRBJ2-1 TRBV15 TGTGCCACCAGCAGAGGAACAAGGGCATCGTGGGTTGAGCAGTTCTTC CATSRGTRASWVEQFF
NA few TRBJ2-3 TRBV7-9 TGTGCCAGCAGCTTCATAGGGGATACGCAGTATTTT CASSFIGDTQYF
NA many TRBJ2-1 TRBV11-2 TGTGCCAGCAGCTTAGGTGCTCGGAGAGGGGCCGGTGAGCAGTTCTTC CASSLGARRGAGEQFF
TRBD2 NA TRBJ2-2 TRBV15 TGTGCCACCAGCAGAGATCACCTAGCGGGAGGCCGGGGGACCGGGGAGCTGTTTTTT CATSRDHLAGGRGTGELFF
TRBD2 NA TRBJ2-6 TRBV7-8 TGTGCCAGCAGCTTAGGTAGCGGGAGCCCAATCTCTGGGGCCAACGTCCTGACTTTC CASSLGSGSPISGANVLTF
NA few TRBJ1-5 TRBV12-3/TRBV12-4 TGTGCCAGCAGTATCAGGGGCCAGCCCCAGCATTTT CASSIRGQPQHF
TRBD1 few TRBJ1-4 TRBV7-2 TGTGCCAGCAGCTCCGACAGGGGGCTAAAAGAAAAACTGTTTTTT CASSSDRGLKEKLFF
NA NA TRBJ2-6 TRBV4-3 TGCGCCAGCAGCCAGGCCATAGCCTCTGGGGCCAACGTCCTGACTTTC CASSQAIASGANVLTF
NA many TRBJ2-2 TRBV29-1 TGCAGCGTTGAAGGGGCGGGCACCGGGGAGCTGTTTTTT CSVEGAGTGELFF
TRBD2 NA TRBJ2-5 TRBV4-2 TGTGCCAGCAGCCAAGATCTTTTTACTAGCGGGAGGGCAGTAGAGACCCAGTACTTC CASSQDLFTSGRAVETQYF
NA NA TRBJ1-3 TRBV2 TGTGCCAGCAGTGAAATTAACAGATTCTCGAGCTCTGGAAACACCATATATTTT CASSEINRFSSSGNTIYF
NA many TRBJ2-1 TRBV5-1 TGCGCCAGCAGCTGGGGGTCCAGGGGATCCTACAATGAGCAGTTCTTC CASSWGSRGSYNEQFF
NA NA TRBJ1-2 TRBV20-1 TGCAGTGCTAGGGGCAGGGTGAATGGCTACACCTTC CSARGRVNGYTF
TRBD1 few TRBJ2-2 TRBV7-8 TGTGCCAGCAGCTTAGGACAGGGGTCCAGGGAGCTGTTTTTT CASSLGQGSRELFF
NA many TRBJ2-5 TRBV6-5 TGTGCCAGCAGCGACCAAGAGACCCAGTACTTC CASSDQETQYF
TRBD2 NA TRBJ2-1 TRBV20-1 TGCAGTGCTAGAGACAGACCTTCTAGCGGACCCTACAATGAGCAGTTCTTC CSARDRPSSGPYNEQFF
TRBD2 many TRBJ2-7 TRBV7-2 TGTGCCAGCAGCTTGGTTACTAGCGGGAGTGGCGAGCAGTACTTC CASSLVTSGSGEQYF
TRBD2 few TRBJ2-7 TRBV27 TGTGCCAGCAGTTTGGCGGGACTAGCGGACTCCTACGAGCAGTACTTC CASSLAGLADSYEQYF
TRBD2 NA TRBJ2-4 TRBV19 TGTGCCAGTAGTATAACTAGCGTAGCCAAAAACATTCAGTACTTC CASSITSVAKNIQYF
NA few TRBJ2-3 TRBV28 TGTGCCAGCAGTTTATCAAGGGGGGGCACAGATACGCAGTATTTT CASSLSRGGTDTQYF
TRBD2 NA TRBJ2-7 TRBV6-1 TGTGCCAGCAGTGGTCACCTAGGGGAGGGCCCCTACGAGCAGTACTTC CASSGHLGEGPYEQYF
TRBD1 few TRBJ1-2 TRBV29-1 TGCAGCGTCAAGCTGCGGGCGACAGGGGGGTCGTACTATGGCTACACCTTC CSVKLRATGGSYYGYTF
TRBD2 few TRBJ2-3 TRBV20-1 TGCAGTGCTAGAGATGATACTAGCGGGAGGTTACAATATTTT CSARDDTSGRLQYF
NA NA TRBJ2-1 TRBV11-2 TGTGCCAGCAGCTTAGATGTGTGGGGGACCAATTACAATGAGCAGTTCTTC CASSLDVWGTNYNEQFF
TRBD2 many TRBJ2-1 TRBV12-3/TRBV12-4 TGTGCCAGCAGTTTACGGGCGGGAGGGATGTACAATGAGCAGTTCTTC CASSLRAGGMYNEQFF
NA NA TRBJ2-7 TRBV12-3/TRBV12-4 TGTGCCAGCAGTTTGGATTTTTGCTCATCCTACGAGCAGTACTTC CASSLDFCSSYEQYF
NA few TRBJ2-5 TRBV7-7 TGTGCTAGCAGCTTAATCGGGGGCGAGGGGGAGACCCAGTACTTC CASSLIGGEGETQYF
TRBD1 few TRBJ1-2 TRBV12-3/TRBV12-4 TGTGCCAGCACGCAAGCAAGGGGGCTTTCCTATGGCTACACCTTC CASTQARGLSYGYTF